The source of this T cell receptor (beta chain) is a study of blood T cell repertoires in COVID-19. Study-wide context: COVID-19 samples, acute and convalescent, were from the United States, Italy and Spain. Sample material is recorded as cDNA or gDNA derived from T cells, B-cell-depleted T cells, or PBMCs.

This CDR3 comprises 19 residues. Germline trimming cut 5 bases from V and 1 base from J; bases unmatched to any gene: 19. Germline V gene lookup returns CDR1 SGHNT and CDR2 YYREEE (reference sequence). Authors' methods: It was from reference gene primer amplification that nucleated cell counts were estimated. Clones were read by immunoSEQ multiplex PCR, and TCRdb kept only the in-frame ones, dropping some. Clonal size and the V and J genes are those of that table, whereas D and trimming came from the DNA. Of about 140,000 clones listed, about 91% are singletons. The clonotype originates from a human donor in a cohort sampled during active COVID-19. Sequences were obtained from peripheral blood. This chain connects TRBV5-4 to TRBJ2-7, with 9 bases lining up with TRBD1. The CDR3 DNA follows: TGTGCCAGCAGTCCGGTACGACCGCGGACAGGGGCGAAATCCTACGAGCAGTACTTC. This encodes CASSPVRPRTGAKSYEQYF.